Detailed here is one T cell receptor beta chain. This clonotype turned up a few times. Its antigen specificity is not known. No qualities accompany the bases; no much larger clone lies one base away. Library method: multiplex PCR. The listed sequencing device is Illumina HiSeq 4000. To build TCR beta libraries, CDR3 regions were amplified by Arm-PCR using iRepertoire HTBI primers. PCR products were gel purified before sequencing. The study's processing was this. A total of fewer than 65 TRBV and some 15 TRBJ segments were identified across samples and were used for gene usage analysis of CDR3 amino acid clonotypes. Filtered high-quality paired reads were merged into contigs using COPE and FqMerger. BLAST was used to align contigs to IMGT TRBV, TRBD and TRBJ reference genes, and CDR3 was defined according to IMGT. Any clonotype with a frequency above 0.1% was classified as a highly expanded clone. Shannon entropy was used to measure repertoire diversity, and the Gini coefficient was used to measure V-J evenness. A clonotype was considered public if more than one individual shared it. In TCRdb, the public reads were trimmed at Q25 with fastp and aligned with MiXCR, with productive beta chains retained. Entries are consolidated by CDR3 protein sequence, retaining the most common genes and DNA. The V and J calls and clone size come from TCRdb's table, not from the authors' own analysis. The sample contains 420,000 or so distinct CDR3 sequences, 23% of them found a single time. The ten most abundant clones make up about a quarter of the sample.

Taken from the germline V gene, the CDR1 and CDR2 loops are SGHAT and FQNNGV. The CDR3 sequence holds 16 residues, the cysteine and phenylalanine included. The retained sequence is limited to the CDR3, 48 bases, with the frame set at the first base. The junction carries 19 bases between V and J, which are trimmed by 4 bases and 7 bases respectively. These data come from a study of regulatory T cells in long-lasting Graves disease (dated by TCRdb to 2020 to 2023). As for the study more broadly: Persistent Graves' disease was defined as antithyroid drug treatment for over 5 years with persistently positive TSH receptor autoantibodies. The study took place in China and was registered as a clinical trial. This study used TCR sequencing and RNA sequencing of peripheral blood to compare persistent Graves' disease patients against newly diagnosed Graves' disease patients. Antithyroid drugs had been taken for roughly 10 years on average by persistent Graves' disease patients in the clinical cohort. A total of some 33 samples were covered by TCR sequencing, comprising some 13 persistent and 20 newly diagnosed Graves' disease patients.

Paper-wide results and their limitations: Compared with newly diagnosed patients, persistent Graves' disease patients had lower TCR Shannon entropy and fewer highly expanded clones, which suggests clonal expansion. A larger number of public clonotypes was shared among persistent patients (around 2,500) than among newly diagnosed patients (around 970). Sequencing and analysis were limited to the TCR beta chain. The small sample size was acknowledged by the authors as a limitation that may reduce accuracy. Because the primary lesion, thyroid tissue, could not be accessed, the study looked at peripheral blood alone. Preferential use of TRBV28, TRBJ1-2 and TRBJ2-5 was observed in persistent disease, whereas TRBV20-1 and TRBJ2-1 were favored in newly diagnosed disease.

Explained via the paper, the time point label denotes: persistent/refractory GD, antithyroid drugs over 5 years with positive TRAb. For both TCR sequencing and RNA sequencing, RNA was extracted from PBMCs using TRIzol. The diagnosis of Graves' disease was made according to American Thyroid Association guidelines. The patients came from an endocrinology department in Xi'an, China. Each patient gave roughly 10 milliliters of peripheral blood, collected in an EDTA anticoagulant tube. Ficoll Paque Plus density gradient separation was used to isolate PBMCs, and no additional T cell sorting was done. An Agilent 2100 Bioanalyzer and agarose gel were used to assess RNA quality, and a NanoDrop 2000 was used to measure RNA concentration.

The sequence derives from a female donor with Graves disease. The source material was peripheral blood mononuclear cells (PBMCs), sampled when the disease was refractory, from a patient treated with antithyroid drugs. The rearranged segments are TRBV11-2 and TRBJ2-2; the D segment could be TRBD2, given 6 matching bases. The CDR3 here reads CASSSSGPISGGELFF. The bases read TGTGCCAGCAGCTCCTCCGGACCAATTAGCGGCGGGGAGCTGTTTTTT.